The present T cell receptor (beta chain) was sequenced within a study of blood T cell repertoires in COVID-19. Looking at the study overall: PBMCs, B-cell-depleted T cells, or T cells were the source of the cDNA or gDNA that made up the material.

Authors' processing steps: By means of reference gene primer amplification, nucleated cell counts were estimated. The table came from immunoSEQ multiplex PCR; TCRdb's copy has only in-frame clones and leaves some out. V and J calls and clone size are copied from that table; D and trimming were computed from the DNA. The profile shows about 280,000 clones, around 88% of them singletons. CDR1 LNHDA and CDR2 SQIVND come from the germline V gene (reference sequence). The germline V and J ends were trimmed by 4 bases and 4 bases, with 13 bases remaining between them. CDR3 length equals 15 residues. Recovered status applied to Cohort 3 donors who had two consecutive negative PCRs. It also applied to those with clearance or with symptom resolution.

The gene calls are TRBV19 and TRBJ1-4, with D maybe TRBD1 (5 bases). The source material was PBMCs or T cells enriched from blood (not recorded which). The source is a woman in her thirties or forties who had recovered from COVID-19. The CDR3 reads CASSKVTGGNEKLFF. The DNA for the CDR3 is TGTGCCAGTAGTAAAGTTACAGGCGGTAATGAAAAACTGTTTTTT.